This T cell receptor beta chain was obtained from a study of cytotoxic CD8 clonotypes in ibrutinib-treated CLL. Overall study context: IGHV unmutated about 17; relapsed/refractory 11; treatment-naive about 14.

To note about this clone: As yet, its antigen is unknown.

Study observations and caveats: Whereas clonality rose at ibrutinib response, it declined toward baseline at progression.

CDR1 is MNHNY, CDR2 SVGAGI, per germline (reference sequence). Trimming pared 7 bases from V and 0 bases from J, leaving 9 bases between. The CDR3 is made up of 13 amino acids. The method was immunoSEQ multiplex PCR; TCRdb's version includes in-frame clones alone and lacks a portion of them. The sample has about 200,000 clones; 70% are singletons. Material: PBMCs, obtained after 12 months of ibrutinib treatment. This rearrangement joins TRBV6-6 to TRBJ1-1; no reliable D call. The sequence came from a human donor with chronic lymphocytic leukemia. In nucleotides, the CDR3 is TGTGCCAGCACCATCGGACTGAACACTGAAGCTTTCTTT. This translates into CASTIGLNTEAFF.